Following are 14 T cell receptor beta chains from one sample sequenced in a study of blood T cell repertoires in COVID-19. Produced via immunoSEQ multiplex PCR; TCRdb's table is partial and in-frame only. The repertoire holds 250,000 or so clones, with roughly nine tenths as singletons. Input material: peripheral blood. These receptor sequences come from a man aged 40-50 years with active or convalescent COVID-19.

DNA for the CDR3: TGTGCCAGCAGCCTCTCGACTAGCGTCAACAATGAGCAGTTCTTC. It specifies CASSLSTSVNNEQFF. The rearrangement joins TRBV7-3 to TRBJ2-1; TRBD2 matches at 8 bases. The CDR3 has 15 residues. The germline V gene has CDR1 SGHTA and CDR2 FQGTGA. V lost 5 bases, J lost 5 bases, and 8 bases stayed unmatched.

This chain connects TRBV27 to TRBJ2-7; D is perhaps TRBD1 (6 bases). Germline CDR1 reads MNHEY; CDR2 reads SMNVEV (reference sequence). Trimming stripped 5 bases from V and 6 bases from J, with 20 bases between. CDR3 length: 15 amino acids. The CDR3 nucleotides are TGTGCCAGCAGTCCACAGGGTTGGGCCCCCAGCGAGCAGTACTTC. It encodes CASSPQGWAPSEQYF.

The J gene is TRBJ2-2, the V gene TRBV6-6; 11 bases are shared with TRBD1. V was pared by 6 bases and J by 3 bases, with 6 bases of the junction left unmatched. CDR1 is MNHNY and CDR2 is SVGAGI in the germline V gene (reference sequence). CDR3 length equals 16 residues. This CDR3 is CASRPRDRGYTGELFF. DNA for the CDR3: TGTGCCAGCAGGCCGAGGGACAGGGGGTACACCGGGGAGCTGTTTTTT.

The gene calls are TRBV5-6 and TRBJ2-7; perhaps TRBD2 as D (6 bases). The V end was cut by 3 bases, the J end by 3 bases, with 13 bases between. CDR1 is SGHDT, CDR2 YYEEEE, per germline. The CDR3 spans 14 residues. DNA of the CDR3: TGTGCCAGCAGCTCAGGAGGGGACCTCTACGAGCAGTACTTC. This gives the protein CASSSGGDLYEQYF. The entire variable domain, with the rest obtained from reference TRBV5-6 and TRBJ2-7, is as follows: DAGVTQSPTHLIKTRGQQVTLRCSPKSGHDTVSWYQQALGQGPQFIFQYYEEEERQRGNFPDRFSGHQFPNYSSELNVNALLLGDSALYLCASSSGGDLYEQYFGPGTRLTVT.

The chain employs TRBV6-1 and TRBJ2-7, with 7 bases matching TRBD2. The CDR3 loop spans 13 amino acids. Germline V gene data show CDR1 as MNHNS and CDR2 as SASEGT. The V segment lost 3 bases and the J segment 3 bases; nucleotides outside the gene matches: 2. CDR3 protein: CASSDSGGYEQYF. In DNA, the CDR3 is TGTGCCAGCAGTGATTCGGGGGGCTACGAGCAGTACTTC.

This chain joins TRBV24-1 and TRBJ2-7; TRBD2 matches at 11 bases. After removal of 6 bases from V and 7 bases from J, the junction contained 10 bases not matched to a gene. Germline V gene sequence: CDR1 KGHDR, CDR2 SFDVKD. This CDR3 is 15 amino acids long. CDR3 DNA: TGTGCCACCAGTACCGGGACTAGCGGCCCCTCTGAGCAGTACTTC. Protein: CATSTGTSGPSEQYF.

The chain combines TRBV19 with TRBJ1-6, with D possibly being TRBD1 (6 bases). The CDR3 covers 15 residues. The germline V gene encodes CDR1 LNHDA and CDR2 SQIVND (reference sequence). V dropped 3 bases and J dropped 6 bases, with 12 bases sitting between them. CDR3: CASSIPGEANSPLHF. The CDR3 bases are TGTGCCAGTAGTATTCCAGGGGAAGCTAATTCACCCCTCCACTTT. The full variable domain, rest sourced from reference TRBV19 and TRBJ1-6, is DGGITQSPKYLFRKEGQNVTLSCEQNLNHDAMYWYRQDPGQGLRLIYYSQIVNDFQKGDIAEGYSVSREKKESFPLTVTSAQKNPTAFYLCASSIPGEANSPLHFGNGTRLTVT.

The V call is TRBV3-1 (or the pseudogene TRBV3-2), the J call TRBJ2-3; D not resolved. In germline, CDR1 is LGHDT, CDR2 YNNKEL (reference sequence). V lost 4 bases to trimming and J lost 5 bases, with 13 bases between them. The CDR3 loop spans 14 amino acids. The CDR3 nucleotides read TGTGCCAGCAGCCCACACCCCCCAGAAGATACGCAGTATTTT. This translates into CASSPHPPEDTQYF.

V gene TRBV6-4 combines with J gene TRBJ1-6, with 8 bases matching TRBD1. The CDR3 has 14 amino acids. In germline, CDR1 is MRHNA, CDR2 SNTAGT. V dropped 6 bases and J dropped 9; count of bases not matched to a gene: 7. The CDR3 reads CASRGQGAGSPLHF. CDR3 DNA: TGTGCCAGCAGGGGGCAGGGGGCAGGTTCACCCCTCCACTTT.

This clone was detected only once. This rearrangement joins TRBV5-6 to TRBJ2-7; 8 bases map to TRBD1. The junction had 5 bases not matched to a gene; V was cut back by 5 bases and J by 4 bases. Germline values: CDR1 SGHDT, CDR2 YYEEEE. The CDR3 has 13 residues. CDR3 DNA: TGTGCCAGCAGAGGGCAGGGGGCATACGAGCAGTACTTC. Amino acid sequence: CASRGQGAYEQYF.

V is TRBV4-2 and J is TRBJ2-1; 10 bases map to TRBD2. CDR1 is LGHNA and CDR2 is YNFKEQ in the germline V gene. V lost 4 bases and J lost 4; bases outside the gene matches: 7. The CDR3 spans 16 residues. CDR3 coding DNA: TGTGCCAGCAGCCGAACTGGGACTAGCGAATACAATGAGCAGTTCTTC. Protein product: CASSRTGTSEYNEQFF.

The rearrangement joins TRBV11-2 to TRBJ2-7; no clear D gene. The CDR3 runs to 13 residues. V was clipped by 0 bases and J by 6 bases, with 9 bases between them. Per the germline V gene, CDR1 is SGHAT and CDR2 is FQNNGV. In DNA form, the CDR3 reads TGTGCCAGCAGCTTAGATAGGAGAGGCGAGCAGTACTTC. Translation: CASSLDRRGEQYF.

J is TRBJ1-2 and V is TRBV6-5; tentative D call: TRBD1 (6 bases). CDR3 length: 13 amino acids. CDR1 and CDR2 from the germline V gene are MNHEY and SVGAGI. Trimming pared 2 bases from V and 4 bases from J, leaving 8 bases between. The CDR3 is CASSYRGTYGYTF. DNA for the CDR3: TGTGCCAGCAGTTACAGGGGGACCTATGGCTACACCTTC.

The chain joins TRBV20-1 to TRBJ2-3, with D uncertain. V shed 3 bases and J shed 0 bases, with 10 bases lying between them. The CDR3 length is 14 residues. Germline assignment: CDR1 DFQATT and CDR2 SNEGSKA (reference sequence). CDR3 nucleotide sequence: TGCAGTGCTAGTCGCGAGGCCAGCACAGATACGCAGTATTTT. It is translated as CSASREASTDTQYF.